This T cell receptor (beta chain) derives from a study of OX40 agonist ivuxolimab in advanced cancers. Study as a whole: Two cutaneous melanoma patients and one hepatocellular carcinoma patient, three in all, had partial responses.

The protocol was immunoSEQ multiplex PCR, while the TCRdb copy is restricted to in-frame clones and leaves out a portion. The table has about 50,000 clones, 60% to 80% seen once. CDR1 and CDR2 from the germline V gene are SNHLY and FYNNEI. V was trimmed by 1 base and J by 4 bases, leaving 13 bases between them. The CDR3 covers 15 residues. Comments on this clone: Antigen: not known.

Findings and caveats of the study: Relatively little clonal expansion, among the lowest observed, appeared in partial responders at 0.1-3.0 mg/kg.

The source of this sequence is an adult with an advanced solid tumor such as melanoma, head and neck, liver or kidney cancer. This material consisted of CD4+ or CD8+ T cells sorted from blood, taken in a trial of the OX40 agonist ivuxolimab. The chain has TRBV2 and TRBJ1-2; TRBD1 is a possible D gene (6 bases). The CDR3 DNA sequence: TGTGCCAGCAGTGAAGGGGGCAGGGGCGGCTATGGCTACACCTTC. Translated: CASSEGGRGGYGYTF. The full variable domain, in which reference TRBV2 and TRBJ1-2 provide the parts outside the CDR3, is EPEVTQTPSHQVTQMGQEVILRCVPISNHLYFYWYRQILGQKVEFLVSFYNNEISEKSEIFDDQFSVERPDGSNFTLKIRSTKLEDSAMYFCASSEGGRGGYGYTFGSGTRLTVV.